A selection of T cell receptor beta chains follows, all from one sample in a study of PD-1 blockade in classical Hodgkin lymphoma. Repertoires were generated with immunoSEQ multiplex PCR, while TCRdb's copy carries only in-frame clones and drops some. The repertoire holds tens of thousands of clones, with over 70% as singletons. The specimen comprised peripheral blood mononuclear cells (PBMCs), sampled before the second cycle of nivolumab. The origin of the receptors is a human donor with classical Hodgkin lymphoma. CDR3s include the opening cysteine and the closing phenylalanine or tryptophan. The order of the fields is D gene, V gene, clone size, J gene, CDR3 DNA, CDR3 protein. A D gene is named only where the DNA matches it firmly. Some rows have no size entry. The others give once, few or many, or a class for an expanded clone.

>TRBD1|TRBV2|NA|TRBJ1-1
TGTGCCAACCAGGGGGCCGCTTGGAACACTGAAGCTTTCTTT
CANQGAAWNTEAFF
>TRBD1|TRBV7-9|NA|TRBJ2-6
TGTGCCAGCAGCCCAAGGACAGGGGCCCCCTCTGGGGCCAACGTCCTGACTTTC
CASSPRTGAPSGANVLTF
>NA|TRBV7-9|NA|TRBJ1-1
TGTGCCAGCAGCCCGGAGACGGGGTCTGAAGCTTTCTTT
CASSPETGSEAFF
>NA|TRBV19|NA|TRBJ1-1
TGTGCCAGTAGTAAGAGAGGCCTCCTAGAAGCTTTCTTT
CASSKRGLLEAFF
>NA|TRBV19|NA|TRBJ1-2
TGTGCCAGTACCCCTAGGGGAGGAGGGGAGCCCGGCTACACCTTC
CASTPRGGGEPGYTF
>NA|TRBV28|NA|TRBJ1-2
TGTGCCAGCAGCAAAATCGGGACATCCTATGGCTACACCTTC
CASSKIGTSYGYTF
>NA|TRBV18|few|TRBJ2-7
TGTGCCAGCTCACCACCGGGGGGTACCGAGCAGTACTTC
CASSPPGGTEQYF
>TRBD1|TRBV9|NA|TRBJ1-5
TGTGCCAGCAGCCAGGGACAGGGGGGCAATCAGCCCCAGCATTTT
CASSQGQGGNQPQHF
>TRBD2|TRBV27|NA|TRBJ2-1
TGTGCCAGCAGTTTATCCGCTGCGGGGGGCGATAGCTCCTACAATGAGCAGTTCTTC
CASSLSAAGGDSSYNEQFF
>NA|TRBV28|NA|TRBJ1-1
TGTGCCAGCAGTTCACCCGGGGAGCACACTGAAGCTTTCTTT
CASSSPGEHTEAFF
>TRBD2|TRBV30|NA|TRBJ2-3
TGTGCCTGGGTCCAGCCGAGGGGACTAGCGGGGGGACCCAGCACAGATACGCAGTATTTT
CAWVQPRGLAGGPSTDTQYF
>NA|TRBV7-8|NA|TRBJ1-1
TGTGCCAGCAGCTTAGCGGGGGACCGCACTGAAGCTTTCTTT
CASSLAGDRTEAFF
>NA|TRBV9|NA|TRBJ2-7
TGTGCCAGCAGCCCACATCAACGGGGGGCCTATCGCGAGCAGTACTTC
CASSPHQRGAYREQYF
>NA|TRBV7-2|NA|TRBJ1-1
TGTGCCAGCAGCTTACTCAGGAGTCCCACTGAAGCTTTCTTT
CASSLLRSPTEAFF
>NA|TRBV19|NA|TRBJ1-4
TGTGCCAGTAAGACGGGCAGAACTAATGAAAAACTGTTTTTT
CASKTGRTNEKLFF
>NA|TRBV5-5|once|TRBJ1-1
TGTGCCAGCAGCCTGTCACAGGGTACAACTGAAGCTTTCTTT
CASSLSQGTTEAFF
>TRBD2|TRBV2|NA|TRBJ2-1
TGTGCCAGCAGTGGTCCGGGGACTACCCGGGGAAATGAGCAGTTCTTC
CASSGPGTTRGNEQFF
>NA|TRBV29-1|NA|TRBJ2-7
TGCAGCGTGGATAGAGGTCTGGGGGAGCAGTACTTC
CSVDRGLGEQYF
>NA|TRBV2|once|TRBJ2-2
TGTGCCAGCAGTGTAGGGGGGACCGGGGAGCTGTTTTTT
CASSVGGTGELFF
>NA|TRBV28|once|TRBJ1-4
TGTGCCAGCAGGACCGGTGGGGTTTCTAATGAAAAACTGTTTTTT
CASRTGGVSNEKLFF
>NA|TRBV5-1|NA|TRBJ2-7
TGCGCCAGCAGCGCCACAAGAACGGGAGTTACCTACGAGCAGTACTTC
CASSATRTGVTYEQYF
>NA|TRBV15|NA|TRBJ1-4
TGTGCCACCAGCAACCGACAGTCCTATAATGAAAAACTGTTTTTT
CATSNRQSYNEKLFF
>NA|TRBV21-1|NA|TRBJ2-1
TGTGCCAGCAGCGGGCTGGGGGGTGGGACAACTTGCTACAATGAGCAGTTCTTC
CASSGLGGGTTCYNEQFF
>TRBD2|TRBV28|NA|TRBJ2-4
TGTGCCAGCAGCCGGGGGGGACTAGGAAAAAACATTCAGTACTTC
CASSRGGLGKNIQYF
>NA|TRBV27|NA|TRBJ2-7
TGTGCCAGCATGGGCGACTACGAGCAGTACTTC
CASMGDYEQYF
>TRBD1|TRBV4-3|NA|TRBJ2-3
TGCGCCAGCAGCGTCGGACAGGGGGCAACAGATACGCAGTATTTT
CASSVGQGATDTQYF
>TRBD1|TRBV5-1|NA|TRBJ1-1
TGCGCCAGCAGCTTGGACAGGGGCAACACTGAAGCTTTCTTT
CASSLDRGNTEAFF
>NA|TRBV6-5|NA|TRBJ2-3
TGTGCCAGCAGTCCCGGGGGTAGTCGCGATACGCAGTATTTT
CASSPGGSRDTQYF
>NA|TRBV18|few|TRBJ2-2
TGTGCCAGCTCACCAACACCCAGCGATGCCGGGGAGCTGTTTTTT
CASSPTPSDAGELFF
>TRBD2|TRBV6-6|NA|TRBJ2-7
TGTGCCAGCAGCATGGGACTAGCGGGAGGATCTGAGCAGTACTTC
CASSMGLAGGSEQYF
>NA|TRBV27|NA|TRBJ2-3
TGTGCCAGCAGTTTAAAGGTCTACCGTCCAGATACGCAGTATTTT
CASSLKVYRPDTQYF
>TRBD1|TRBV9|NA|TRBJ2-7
TGTGCCAGCAGCGCCACGGACAGGGGGCCCTACGAGCAGTACTTC
CASSATDRGPYEQYF
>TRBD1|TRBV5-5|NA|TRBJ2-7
TGTGCCAGCAGCCCGGCCGGGACAGTAGCCTACGAGCAGTACTTC
CASSPAGTVAYEQYF
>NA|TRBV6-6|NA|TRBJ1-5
TGTGCCAGCAGTCTAAGAAATAGCAATCAGCCCCAGCATTTT
CASSLRNSNQPQHF
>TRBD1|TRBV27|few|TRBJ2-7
TGTGCCAGCAGCCTCTCTTTTTACCGGGACAGATCCTACGAGCAGTACTTC
CASSLSFYRDRSYEQYF
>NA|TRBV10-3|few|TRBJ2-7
TGTGCCATCAGTGCTACTGACTACGAGCAGTACTTC
CAISATDYEQYF
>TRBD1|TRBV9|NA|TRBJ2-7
TGTGCCAGCAGCGTAGCCGGACAGGGTTTCGACGAGCAGTACTTC
CASSVAGQGFDEQYF